This T cell receptor (beta chain) was identified in a study of blood T cells in healthy people across ages. Study-level results: Estimated diversity across one million T cells was deemed an underestimate. Naive CD4+ cell counts and diversity both ran higher in long-lived than in aged donors.

Turning to this clonotype: Its target is not known.

Per sample, at least 5.5 micrograms of total RNA were extracted. For the second PCR, which ran for about 7 to 11 cycles, a sample-barcoded 5' primer and a J-beta primer mix were used. Each cDNA molecule was tagged by a template-switch adaptor with 12 random nucleotides. MiXCR, applied by TCRdb to the 5' RACE reads, yields one record per CDR3 protein. The table shows about 730,000 distinct CDR3 sequences, with 40% to 45% occurring only once. Losses at the gene ends were 5 bases for V and 5 bases for J; bases not matched to a gene: 10. Germline V gene sequence: CDR1 DFQATT, CDR2 SNEGSKA (reference sequence). The CDR3 covers 16 residues.

The specimen was blood. This sequence was found in an older woman in good health. The J gene is TRBJ2-2, the V gene TRBV20-1, with 11 nucleotides matching TRBD2. CDR3 amino acids: CSAVRLAGGRTGELFF. The DNA for the CDR3 is TGCAGTGCTGTCCGGTTAGCGGGGGGGCGTACCGGGGAGCTGTTTTTT.